This is a list of T cell receptor beta chains from one sample in a study of blood T cell repertoires in COVID-19. Profiling relied on immunoSEQ multiplex PCR, and the TCRdb table lists in-frame clones only, not all of them. The sample records under 300,000 clones, roughly nine tenths being singletons. Sequencing used PBMCs or T cells enriched from blood (not recorded which). The source of these receptors is a woman between 45 and 60 years old who had recovered from COVID-19. Both conserved end residues are part of each CDR3. Each record gives: CDR3 protein, CDR3 DNA, V gene, clone size, D gene, J gene. The D gene is left open where the match is weak. Size is stated for part of the rows, as once, few or many counts, or as a class when the clone is expanded.

CASSLVAGGPDTQYF,TGTGCCAGCAGCTTAGTAGCGGGAGGGCCCGATACGCAGTATTTT,TRBV11-3,-,TRBD2,TRBJ2-3
CASSQPLTGFQAFF,TGTGCCAGCAGCCAGCCCTTGACAGGGTTCCAAGCTTTCTTT,TRBV7-2,-,TRBD1,TRBJ1-1
CASSQLDRVSYGYTF,TGTGCCAGCAGCCAACTTGACAGGGTGTCCTATGGCTACACCTTC,TRBV6-5,-,TRBD1,TRBJ1-2
CASSIGVTGGTEAFF,TGTGCCAGTAGTATAGGTGTGACAGGGGGCACTGAAGCTTTCTTT,TRBV19,-,TRBD1,TRBJ1-1
CASSFSDGSPYNEQFF,TGTGCCAGCAGTTTTTCCGACGGGAGTCCCTACAATGAGCAGTTCTTC,TRBV6-4,-,-,TRBJ2-1
CASSSTGVSDEKLFF,TGTGCCAGCAGCTCCACAGGGGTGTCGGATGAAAAACTGTTTTTT,TRBV7-9,-,TRBD1,TRBJ1-4
CASSIQRSNQPQHF,TGTGCCAGTAGTATTCAGCGTAGCAATCAGCCCCAGCATTTT,TRBV19,-,-,TRBJ1-5
CSASTGNYNSPLHF,TGCAGTGCTAGTACGGGAAACTATAATTCACCCCTCCACTTT,TRBV20-1,-,-,TRBJ1-6
CASSPQRLASGRGDGELFF,TGTGCCAGCAGCCCCCAAAGGCTGGCTAGCGGGAGGGGAGACGGGGAGCTGTTTTTT,TRBV7-3,-,TRBD2,TRBJ2-2
CASSWTGTSGNYEQYF,TGTGCCAGCAGCTGGACCGGGACTAGCGGAAACTACGAGCAGTACTTC,TRBV7-9,-,TRBD2,TRBJ2-7
CASNSGGSYNEQFF,TGTGCCAGCAACTCTGGGGGCAGTTACAATGAGCAGTTCTTC,TRBV7-2,few,-,TRBJ2-1
CASSLGQGAGNEQFF,TGTGCCAGCAGCTTGGGACAGGGGGCTGGGAATGAGCAGTTCTTC,TRBV11-2,-,TRBD1,TRBJ2-1
CASSIASGTYEQYF,TGTGCCAGTAGTATCGCTAGCGGGACCTACGAGCAGTACTTC,TRBV19,-,TRBD2,TRBJ2-7
CASSYSRPRTYNEQFF,TGTGCCAGCAGTTACTCGAGGCCACGCACCTACAATGAGCAGTTCTTC,TRBV6-5,-,-,TRBJ2-1
CASSFRDRGINEQFF,TGTGCCAGCAGCTTCCGGGACAGGGGGATAAATGAGCAGTTCTTC,TRBV7-2,-,TRBD1,TRBJ2-1
CASSQDRTGGSGNTIYF,TGCGCCAGCAGCCAAGATCGAACAGGGGGCTCTGGAAACACCATATATTTT,TRBV4-3,-,TRBD1,TRBJ1-3
CASSPGGKGSSGNTIYF,TGTGCCAGCAGCCCGGGAGGTAAAGGGAGCTCTGGAAACACCATATATTTT,TRBV5-4,-,-,TRBJ1-3
CASSFTGPIQETQYF,TGCGCCAGCAGCTTTACAGGGCCTATACAAGAGACCCAGTACTTC,TRBV5-1,-,-,TRBJ2-5
CASSLSLQGAGEKLFF,TGTGCCAGTAGTCTCTCCCTCCAGGGGGCAGGTGAAAAACTGTTTTTT,TRBV19,once,TRBD1,TRBJ1-4